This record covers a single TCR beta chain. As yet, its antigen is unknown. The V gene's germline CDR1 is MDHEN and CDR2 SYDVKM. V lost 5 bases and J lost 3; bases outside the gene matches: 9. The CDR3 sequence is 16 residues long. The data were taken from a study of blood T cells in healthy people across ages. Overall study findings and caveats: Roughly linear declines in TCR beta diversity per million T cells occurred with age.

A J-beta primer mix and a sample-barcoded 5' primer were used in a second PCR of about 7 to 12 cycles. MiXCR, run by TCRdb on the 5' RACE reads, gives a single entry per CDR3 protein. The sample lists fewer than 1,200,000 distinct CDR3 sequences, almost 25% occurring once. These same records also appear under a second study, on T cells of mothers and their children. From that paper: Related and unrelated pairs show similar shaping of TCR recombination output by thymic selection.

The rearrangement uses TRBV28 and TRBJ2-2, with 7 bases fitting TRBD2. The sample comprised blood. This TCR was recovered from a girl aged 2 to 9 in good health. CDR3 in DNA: TGTGCCAGCAGTCCCCTTGCGGGAGAATACACCGGGGAGCTGTTTTTT. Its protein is CASSPLAGEYTGELFF.